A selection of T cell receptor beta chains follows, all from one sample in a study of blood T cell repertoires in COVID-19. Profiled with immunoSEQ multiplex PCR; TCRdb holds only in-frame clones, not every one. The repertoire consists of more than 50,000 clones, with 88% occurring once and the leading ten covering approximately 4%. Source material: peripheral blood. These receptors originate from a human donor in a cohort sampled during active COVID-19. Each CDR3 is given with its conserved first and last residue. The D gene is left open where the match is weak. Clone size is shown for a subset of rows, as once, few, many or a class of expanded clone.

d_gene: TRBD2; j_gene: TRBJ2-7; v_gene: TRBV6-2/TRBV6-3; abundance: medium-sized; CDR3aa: CASSWTSGSYEQYF; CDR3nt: TGTGCCAGCAGTTGGACTAGCGGGAGTTACGAGCAGTACTTC
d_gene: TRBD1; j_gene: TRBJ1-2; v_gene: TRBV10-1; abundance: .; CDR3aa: CASRNGTAILNYGYTF; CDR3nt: TGCGCCAGCAGAAACGGGACAGCTATTCTTAACTATGGCTACACCTTC
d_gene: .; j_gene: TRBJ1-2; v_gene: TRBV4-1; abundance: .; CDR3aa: CASSQSAGRDYGYTF; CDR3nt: TGCGCCAGCAGCCAGTCGGCGGGAAGGGACTATGGCTACACCTTC
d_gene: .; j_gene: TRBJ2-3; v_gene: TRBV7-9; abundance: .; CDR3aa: CASSISAGSDTQYF; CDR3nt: TGTGCCAGCAGCATCTCTGCGGGATCAGATACGCAGTATTTT
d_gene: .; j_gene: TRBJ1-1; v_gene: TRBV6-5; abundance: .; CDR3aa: CASSYPGAAEAFF; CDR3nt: TGTGCCAGCAGTTACCCAGGGGCGGCTGAAGCTTTCTTT
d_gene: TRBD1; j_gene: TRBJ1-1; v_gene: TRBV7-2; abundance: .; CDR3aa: CASGQRNTEAFF; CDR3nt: TGTGCCTCGGGACAGCGGAACACTGAAGCTTTCTTT
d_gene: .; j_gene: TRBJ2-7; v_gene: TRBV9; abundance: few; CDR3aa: CASSGDTSSYEQYF; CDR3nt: TGTGCCAGCAGCGGGGACACGAGCTCCTACGAGCAGTACTTC
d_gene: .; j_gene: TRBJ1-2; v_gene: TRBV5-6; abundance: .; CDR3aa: CASTMTGYANYGYTF; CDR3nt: TGTGCCAGCACCATGACAGGTTACGCTAACTATGGCTACACCTTC
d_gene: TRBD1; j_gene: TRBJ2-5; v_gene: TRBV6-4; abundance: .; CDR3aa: CASRAHRGRRETQYF; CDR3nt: TGTGCCAGCAGAGCCCACAGGGGGCGTCGAGAGACCCAGTACTTC
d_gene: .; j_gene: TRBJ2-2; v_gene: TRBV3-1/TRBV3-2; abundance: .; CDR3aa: CASNRAGELFF; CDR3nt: TGTGCCAGTAACCGGGCCGGGGAGCTGTTTTTT
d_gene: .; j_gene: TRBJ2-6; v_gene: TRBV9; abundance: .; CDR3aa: CASSVVGGSGANVLTF; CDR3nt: TGTGCCAGCAGCGTAGTGGGGGGCTCTGGGGCCAACGTCCTGACTTTC
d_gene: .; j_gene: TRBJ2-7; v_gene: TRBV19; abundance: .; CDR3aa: CASSPGASETYEQYF; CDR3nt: TGTGCCAGTAGCCCCGGGGCTAGCGAGACCTACGAGCAGTACTTC
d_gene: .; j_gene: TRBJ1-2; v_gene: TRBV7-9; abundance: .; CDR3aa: CASSFNTPRGGYTF; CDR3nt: TGTGCCAGCAGCTTTAACACTCCGCGGGGGGGCTACACCTTC
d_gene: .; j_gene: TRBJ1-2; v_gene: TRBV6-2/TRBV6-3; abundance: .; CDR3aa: CASSYQGYGYTF; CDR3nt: TGTGCCAGCAGTTACCAGGGGTATGGCTACACCTTC
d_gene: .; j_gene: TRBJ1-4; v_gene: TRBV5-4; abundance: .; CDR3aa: CASSNQFNEKLFF; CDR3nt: TGTGCCAGCAGCAATCAGTTTAATGAAAAACTGTTTTTT
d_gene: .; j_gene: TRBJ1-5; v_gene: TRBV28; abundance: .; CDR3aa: CASSLGLPGYSNQPQHF; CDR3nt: TGTGCCAGCAGTTTAGGTCTTCCAGGGTATTCCAATCAGCCCCAGCATTTT
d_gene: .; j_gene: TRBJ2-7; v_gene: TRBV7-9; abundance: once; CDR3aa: CASSSGASYEQYF; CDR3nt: TGTGCCAGCAGTTCCGGCGCTAGTTACGAGCAGTACTTC
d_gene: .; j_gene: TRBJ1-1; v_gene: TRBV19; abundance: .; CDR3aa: CASSTPQGKNTEAFF; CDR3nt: TGTGCCAGTAGTACCCCACAGGGAAAGAACACTGAAGCTTTCTTT
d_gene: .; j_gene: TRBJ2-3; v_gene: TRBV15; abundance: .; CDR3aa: CATSPGGARQYF; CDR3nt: TGTGCCACCAGCCCGGGCGGGGCCCGGCAGTATTTT
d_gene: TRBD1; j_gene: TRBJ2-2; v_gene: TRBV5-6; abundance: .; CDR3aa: CASRAGTGNTGELFF; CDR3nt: TGTGCCAGCAGGGCCGGGACAGGGAACACCGGGGAGCTGTTTTTT
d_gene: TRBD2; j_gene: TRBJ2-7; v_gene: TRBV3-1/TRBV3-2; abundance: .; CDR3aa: CASSQVMGSSGRSYEQYF; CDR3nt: TGTGCCAGCAGCCAAGTTATGGGTTCTAGCGGGAGAAGCTACGAGCAGTACTTC
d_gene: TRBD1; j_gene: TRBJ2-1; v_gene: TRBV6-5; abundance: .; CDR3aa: CASSYDRGNTDEQFF; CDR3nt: TGTGCCAGCAGTTACGACAGGGGAAATACTGATGAGCAGTTCTTC
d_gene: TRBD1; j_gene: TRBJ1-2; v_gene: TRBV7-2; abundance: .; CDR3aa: CASSPEVGQANYGYTF; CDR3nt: TGTGCCAGCAGCCCGGAAGTGGGACAGGCTAACTATGGCTACACCTTC
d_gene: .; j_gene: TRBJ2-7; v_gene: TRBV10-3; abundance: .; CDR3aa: CAISREGSYEQYF; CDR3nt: TGTGCCATCAGCAGGGAAGGATCTTACGAGCAGTACTTC
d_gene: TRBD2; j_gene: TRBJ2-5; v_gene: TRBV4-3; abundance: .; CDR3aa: CASSQEDSGGLRETQYF; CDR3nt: TGCGCCAGCAGCCAAGAAGACAGCGGGGGCCTTCGGGAGACCCAGTACTTC
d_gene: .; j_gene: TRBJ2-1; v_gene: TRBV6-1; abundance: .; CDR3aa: CASSEGLGTFHNEQFF; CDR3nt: TGTGCCAGCAGTGAAGGACTGGGGACTTTCCACAATGAGCAGTTCTTC
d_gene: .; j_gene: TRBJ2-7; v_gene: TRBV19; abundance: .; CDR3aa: CASSLKGFGTERNEQYF; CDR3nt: TGTGCCAGTAGTCTAAAGGGGTTTGGGACTGAGAGGAACGAGCAGTACTTC
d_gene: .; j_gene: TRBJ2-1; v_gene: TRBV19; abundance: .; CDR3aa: CASSFRSSYNEQFF; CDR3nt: TGTGCCAGTAGTTTCCGGAGCTCCTACAATGAGCAGTTCTTC
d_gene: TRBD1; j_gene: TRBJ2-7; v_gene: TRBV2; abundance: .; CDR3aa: CASSLGTGGYFEQYF; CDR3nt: TGTGCCAGCAGCCTCGGGACAGGGGGCTACTTCGAGCAGTACTTC
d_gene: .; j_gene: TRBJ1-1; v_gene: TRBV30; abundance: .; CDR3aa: CAWSPPRGHAEAFF; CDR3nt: TGTGCCTGGAGCCCTCCCAGGGGACACGCTGAAGCTTTCTTT